A single sample is the source of the 19 T cell receptor beta chains below, sequenced in a study of OX40 agonist ivuxolimab in advanced cancers. TCRdb's table, derived via immunoSEQ multiplex PCR, lists solely in-frame clones and lacks some. The sample consists of tens of thousands of clones, about 85% of them appearing once. The material was CD4+ or CD8+ T cells sorted from blood, obtained in a trial of the OX40 agonist ivuxolimab. The receptors were sampled from an adult with an advanced solid tumor such as melanoma, head and neck, liver or kidney cancer.

The J gene is TRBJ1-1, the V gene TRBV29-1, with a weak D call TRBD1 (6 bases). Trimming took off 3 bases at V and 1 base at J, with 12 bases between the two ends. The CDR3 runs 14 residues. Germline V gives CDR1 SQVTM, CDR2 ANQGSEA. The CDR3: CSVDLGASNTEAFF. CDR3 sequence (DNA): TGCAGCGTTGATTTGGGGGCATCGAACACTGAAGCTTTCTTT.

The sample holds one count of this clone. This rearrangement joins TRBV19 to TRBJ1-4; perhaps TRBD1 as D (5 bases). CDR1 is LNHDA and CDR2 is SQIVND in the germline V gene (reference sequence). The CDR3 loop spans 16 amino acids. Trimming cost V 6 bases and J 7 bases, with 21 bases left between them. The CDR3: CASRRQGGDGGEKLFF. As DNA, the CDR3 is TGTGCCAGTAGAAGGCAGGGAGGAGACGGTGGTGAAAAACTGTTTTTT.

This sequence joins TRBV2 and TRBJ1-1; TRBD1 agrees at 9 bases. The CDR3 sequence is 14 residues long. Trimming removed 4 bases from V and 1 base from J; junction bases left unmatched: 1. Germline V gives CDR1 SNHLY, CDR2 FYNNEI. CDR3 DNA: TGTGCCAGCAGTGCGACAGGGGGGAACACTGAAGCTTTCTTT. It encodes CASSATGGNTEAFF. The full variable domain, completed using reference TRBV2 and TRBJ1-1, is EPEVTQTPSHQVTQMGQEVILRCVPISNHLYFYWYRQILGQKVEFLVSFYNNEISEKSEIFDDQFSVERPDGSNFTLKIRSTKLEDSAMYFCASSATGGNTEAFFGQGTRLTVV.

The V and J genes are TRBV2 and TRBJ2-2; 7 positions agree with TRBD1. CDR1 and CDR2 (germline): SNHLY, FYNNEI. The CDR3 consists of 15 residues. The V and J ends lost 10 bases and 1 base, in that order; junction bases with no gene match: 9. CDR3 sequence (DNA): TGTGCCACCACTCCCGGGACAGTGAACACCGGGGAGCTGTTTTTT. Translated: CATTPGTVNTGELFF.

The genes are TRBV29-1 and TRBJ1-2; D not resolved. The CDR3 contains 13 residues. Germline V gives CDR1 SQVTM, CDR2 ANQGSEA. V was clipped by 4 bases and J by 5 bases, with 14 bases between them. CDR3 residues: CSVVPTRAYGYTF. CDR3 sequence (DNA): TGCAGCGTTGTCCCCACTCGAGCTTATGGCTACACCTTC.

This rearrangement joins TRBV10-2 to TRBJ2-7; TRBD2 agrees at 7 bases. CDR1 is WSHSY, CDR2 SAAADI, per germline. Losses at the gene ends were 7 bases for V and 0 bases for J; bases not matched to a gene: 6. This CDR3 is built from 14 residues. This CDR3 is CASISASGSYEQYF. In DNA form, the CDR3 reads TGCGCCAGCATTTCGGCTAGCGGCTCCTACGAGCAGTACTTC.

The rearrangement joins TRBV10-1 to TRBJ1-1, with a possible D match to TRBD1 (6 bases). V was shortened by 5 bases and J by 3 bases, with 16 bases between the two germline ends. There are 15 residues in the CDR3. CDR1 and CDR2 from the germline V gene are WNHNN and SYGVQD (reference sequence). The CDR3 sequence: CASSWTVREHTEAFF. The CDR3 DNA sequence: TGCGCCAGCAGTTGGACAGTTCGAGAACACACTGAAGCTTTCTTT.

V gene TRBV11-2 combines with J gene TRBJ2-2; 9 bases are a match to TRBD1. Germline loops: CDR1 SGHAT, CDR2 FQNNGV. Losses at the gene ends were 3 bases for V and 0 bases for J; bases not matched to a gene: 11. The CDR3 is made up of 19 amino acids. Here the CDR3 DNA reads TGTGCCAGCAGCTTTTCTGGACAGGGGAATGTCGCGAACACCGGGGAGCTGTTTTTT. This translates into CASSFSGQGNVANTGELFF.

The J gene is TRBJ2-2, the V gene TRBV5-4, with 8 nucleotides matching TRBD2. Germline V CDR1 and CDR2: SGHNT, YYREEE (reference sequence). V lost 4 bases to trimming and J lost 0 bases; unmatched junction nucleotides: 11. CDR3 length equals 18 residues. The CDR3 DNA sequence: TGTGCCAGCAGCCCCGGGACTAGGAGGGCCCCGAACACCGGGGAGCTGTTTTTT. Translated, it gives CASSPGTRRAPNTGELFF.

CDR3 in amino acids: CASVWGLNNEQFF. The DNA for the CDR3 is TGTGCTAGTGTCTGGGGGCTTAACAATGAGCAGTTCTTC. The rearrangement joins TRBV12-5 to TRBJ2-1, with a weak D call TRBD1 (6 bases). Trimming left V 7 bases short and J 5 bases short, with 12 bases between. Germline CDR1 is LGHNT and CDR2 is FRNRAP. The CDR3 has 13 amino acids. Combining the CDR3 with reference TRBV12-5 and TRBJ2-1 gives the whole variable domain DARVTQTPRHKVTEMGQEVTMRCQPILGHNTVFWYRQTMMQGLELLAYFRNRAPLDDSGMPKDRFSAEMPDATLATLKIQPSEPRDSAVYFCASVWGLNNEQFFGPGTRLTVL.

This clone was observed a few times. The chain couples TRBV4-2 to TRBJ1-5; D not certain. The CDR3 is made up of 14 amino acids. The V end was cut by 5 bases, the J end by 0 bases, with 8 bases between. Germline loops: CDR1 LGHNA, CDR2 YNFKEQ. CDR3 sequence: CASSWYSSNQPQHF. The CDR3 DNA sequence: TGTGCCAGCAGCTGGTACTCTAGCAATCAGCCCCAGCATTTT.

The chain uses TRBV19 and TRBJ2-6; possible D gene TRBD1, 5 bases. V gave up 6 bases and J gave up 4 bases, with 19 bases separating them. CDR1 and CDR2 (germline): LNHDA, SQIVND (reference sequence). CDR3 length: 17 amino acids. The CDR3 reads CASRPIGRAVGANVLTF. The CDR3 DNA follows: TGTGCCAGTAGGCCGATAGGCAGGGCAGTCGGGGCCAACGTCCTGACTTTC.

The table lists this clone with a count of one. V gene TRBV19 combines with J gene TRBJ1-2, with 7 bases matching TRBD1. This CDR3 contains 15 residues. CDR1 is LNHDA, CDR2 SQIVND, per germline (reference sequence). The junction had 10 bases not matched to a gene; V was cut back by 5 bases and J by 4 bases. The CDR3 loop reads CASSAGTAGLYGYTF. In DNA, the CDR3 is TGTGCCAGTAGTGCCGGGACAGCGGGACTCTATGGCTACACCTTC.

The CDR3 spells CASSVTGTLHTDTQYF. The CDR3 DNA is TGTGCCAGCAGCGTGACAGGAACACTACACACAGATACGCAGTATTTT. V is TRBV5-4 and J is TRBJ2-3, with D maybe TRBD1 (6 bases). The V gene's germline CDR1 is SGHNT and CDR2 YYREEE (reference sequence). This CDR3 has 16 amino acids. Trimming took off 4 bases at V and 2 bases at J, with 17 bases between the two ends.

This chain links TRBV10-3 with TRBJ1-1; D is possibly TRBD1 (6 bases). This CDR3 is built from 13 residues. Trimming cost V 10 bases and J 1 base, with 13 bases left between them. Germline V gene lookup returns CDR1 ENHRY and CDR2 SYGVKD. CDR3 DNA: TGTGCCACTCGGGGGGCGGGGAACACTGAAGCTTTCTTT. Translated: CATRGAGNTEAFF.

The J gene is TRBJ1-2, the V gene TRBV11-3, with 7 bases that match TRBD1. Germline CDR1 SGHNT, CDR2 YENEEA. The ends lost 7 bases at V and 3 bases at J; junction bases unmatched: 8. The CDR3 sequence is 14 residues long. The CDR3 region is CASTQGGPDYGYTF. The CDR3 DNA sequence: TGTGCCAGCACCCAGGGGGGGCCCGACTATGGCTACACCTTC.

This clone was picked up one time. The V call is TRBV25-1, the J call TRBJ2-5; possibly TRBD2 for D (7 bases). V lost 1 base and J lost 4, with 13 bases in between. In germline, CDR1 is MGHDK, CDR2 SYGVNS. The CDR3 contains 15 residues. The CDR3 region is CASSELGGGGETQYF. The CDR3 DNA reads as TGTGCCAGCAGTGAATTGGGCGGGGGCGGAGAGACCCAGTACTTC. Filled out from reference TRBV25-1 and TRBJ2-5, the complete variable domain reads EADIYQTPRYLVIGTGKKITLECSQTMGHDKMYWYQQDPGMELHLIHYSYGVNSTEKGDLSSESTVSRIRTEHFPLTLESARPSHTSQYLCASSELGGGGETQYFGPGTRLLVL.

Only a few counts were recorded for this clone. The J gene is TRBJ1-2, the V gene TRBV5-5; D remains ambiguous. V lost 4 bases and J 2 bases, leaving 9 bases between the germline ends. Germline-derived CDR1 and CDR2 are SGHKS and YYEKEE (reference sequence). The CDR3 consists of 13 residues. The CDR3: CASSQAGNYGYTF. The CDR3 region has the DNA TGTGCCAGCAGCCAGGCGGGAAACTATGGCTACACCTTC.

The chain carries TRBV9 and TRBJ2-1; 11 nucleotides agree with TRBD2. V shed 4 bases, J shed 5 bases, and the junction held 2 bases outside the gene matches. The length of the CDR3 is 14 residues. Germline CDR1 is SGDLS and CDR2 is YYNGEE. The CDR3 DNA reads as TGTGCCAGCAGCCCGGGACTAGCGGACAATGAGCAGTTCTTC. Amino acids: CASSPGLADNEQFF.